This T cell receptor (beta chain) was obtained from a study of T cell repertoires in cytomegalovirus infection. The wider study: Both CMV infection and a matching HLA type were indicated by public TCR beta signatures.

This clonotype came up a few times. Antigen: not known. The study, taken as a whole, reports: In two of eight donors, the top clonotype was HLA-C-restricted CMV-specific. Individuals carrying CMV plus the relevant HLA were identified by cumulative frequency of public TCR beta families.

From the reads, TCRdb called clonotypes with MiXCR, one entry per CDR3 protein. Of about 190,000 distinct CDR3 sequences in the sample, about 30% were seen once. The germline V gene encodes CDR1 SGHVS and CDR2 FQNEAQ. V shed 5 bases and J shed 9 bases, with 14 bases lying between them. The CDR3 loop spans 13 amino acids. This receptor was obtained from a human donor in good health (CMV status not recorded). Some clones in this sample may be carry-over from other donors' samples. The sequenced material came from PBMCs. V usage is TRBV7-8 and J usage is TRBJ1-5; no definite D call. The CDR3: CASSPGGLRPQHF. The CDR3 nucleotides read TGTGCCAGCAGCCCCGGCGGACTCCGGCCCCAGCATTTT.